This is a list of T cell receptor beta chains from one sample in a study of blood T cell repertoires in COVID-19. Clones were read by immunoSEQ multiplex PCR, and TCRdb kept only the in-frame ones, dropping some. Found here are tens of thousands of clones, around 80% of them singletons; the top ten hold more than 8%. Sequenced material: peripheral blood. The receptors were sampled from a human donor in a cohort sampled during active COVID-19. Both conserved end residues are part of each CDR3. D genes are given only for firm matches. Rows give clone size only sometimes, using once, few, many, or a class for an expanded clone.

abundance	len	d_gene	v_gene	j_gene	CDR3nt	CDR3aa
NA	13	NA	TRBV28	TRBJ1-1	TGTGCCAGCAAGGAGGGCCTGAACACTGAAGCTTTCTTT	CASKEGLNTEAFF
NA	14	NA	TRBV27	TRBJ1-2	TGTGCCAGCAGTTCGAGGGGGGGGGTCTATGGCTACACCTTC	CASSSRGGVYGYTF
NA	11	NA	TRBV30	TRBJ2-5	TGTGCCTGGGGTGTTCGGGAGACCCAGTACTTC	CAWGVRETQYF
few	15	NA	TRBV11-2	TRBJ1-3	TGTGCCAGCAGCCCTGACACTTACTCTGGAAACACCATATATTTT	CASSPDTYSGNTIYF
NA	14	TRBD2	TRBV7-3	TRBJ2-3	TGTGCCAGCAGCCCGTGGGGGGGAGCAGATACGCAGTATTTT	CASSPWGGADTQYF
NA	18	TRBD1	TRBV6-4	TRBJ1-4	TGTGCCAGCAGTGACGTTGGGACAGGGTCGTGTCGCGGTGAAAAACTGTTTTTT	CASSDVGTGSCRGEKLFF
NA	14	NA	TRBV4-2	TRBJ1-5	TGTGCCAGCAGCCCGGGGGGCGAGGGGCAGCCCCAGCATTTT	CASSPGGEGQPQHF
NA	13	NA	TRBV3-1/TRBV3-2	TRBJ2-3	TGTGCCAGCAGCCCCCCCCTCCCAGATACGCAGTATTTT	CASSPPLPDTQYF
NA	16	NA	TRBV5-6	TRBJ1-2	TGTGCCAGCAGCTTCTACCAACGGGGATCTAACTATGGCTACACCTTC	CASSFYQRGSNYGYTF
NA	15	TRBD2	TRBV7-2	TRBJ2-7	TGTGCCAGCACCGGGCGGGCTCGGGGGGGGAGCGAGCAGTACTTC	CASTGRARGGSEQYF
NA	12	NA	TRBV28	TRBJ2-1	TGTGCCAGCAGTTTCGCCTACAATGAGCAGTTCTTC	CASSFAYNEQFF
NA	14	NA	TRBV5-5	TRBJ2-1	TGTGCCAGCAGCCGTGACAGCTCCTACAATGAGCAGTTCTTC	CASSRDSSYNEQFF
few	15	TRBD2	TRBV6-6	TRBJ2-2	TGTGCCAGCAGTTACTCGGGAGGGCCCACCGGGGAGCTGTTTTTT	CASSYSGGPTGELFF
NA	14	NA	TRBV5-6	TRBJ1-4	TGTGCCAGCAGAGTAGGAGGCAATAATGAAAAACTGTTTTTT	CASRVGGNNEKLFF
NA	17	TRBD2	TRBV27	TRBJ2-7	TGTGCCAGCAGTTTATTTATCCGGGAGGGCCGAGTATACGAGCAGTACTTC	CASSLFIREGRVYEQYF
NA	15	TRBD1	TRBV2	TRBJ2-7	TGTGCCAGCAAGACTGGACAGGCTAGCACCTACGAGCAGTACTTC	CASKTGQASTYEQYF
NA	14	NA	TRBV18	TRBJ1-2	TGTGCCAGCTCACCTAGCGGACAAGCATCCGGCTACACCTTC	CASSPSGQASGYTF
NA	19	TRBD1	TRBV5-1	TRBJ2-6	TGCGCCAGCAGCTCCCGGAGGGACAGGGAGTTTACTGGGGCCAACGTCCTGACTTTC	CASSSRRDREFTGANVLTF
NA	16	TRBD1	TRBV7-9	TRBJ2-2	TGTGCCAGCAGCTTAGGGGTGGACAGGCACACCGGGGAGCTGTTTTTT	CASSLGVDRHTGELFF
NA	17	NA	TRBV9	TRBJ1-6	TGTGCCAGCAGCCCCCAGGGGTGGAGCTCCTATAATTCACCCCTCCACTTT	CASSPQGWSSYNSPLHF
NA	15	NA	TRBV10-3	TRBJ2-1	TGTGCCATCAGTGAGTCGCAGCGGAACTACAATGAGCAGTTCTTC	CAISESQRNYNEQFF
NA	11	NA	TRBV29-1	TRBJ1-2	TGCAGCGTTGGGGGGGACGAGGGAATCACCTTC	CSVGGDEGITF
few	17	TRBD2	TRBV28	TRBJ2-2	TGTGCCAGCAGTAGATTCTCGACTAGCGGAGCCACCGGGGAGCTGTTTTTT	CASSRFSTSGATGELFF
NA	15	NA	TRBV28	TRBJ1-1	TGTGCCAGCAGTTTGACACATCTCCAGGTCCCTGAAGCTTTCTTT	CASSLTHLQVPEAFF
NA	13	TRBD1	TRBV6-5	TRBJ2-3	TGTGCCAGCCTCGGGACAGAGACAGATACGCAGTATTTT	CASLGTETDTQYF
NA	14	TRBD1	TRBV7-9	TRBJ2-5	TGTGCCAGCAGCCCGGACAGGGGGTGGGAGACCCAGTACTTC	CASSPDRGWETQYF
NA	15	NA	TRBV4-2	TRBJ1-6	TGTGCCAGCAGCCAAGATCAGGGCTATAATTCACCCCTCCACTTT	CASSQDQGYNSPLHF
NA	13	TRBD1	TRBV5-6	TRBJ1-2	TGTGCCAGCAGCTTGTATGGGACAGATGGCTACACCTTC	CASSLYGTDGYTF
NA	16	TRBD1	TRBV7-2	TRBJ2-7	TGTGCCAGCAGCTCAAACGGGGCTGACAGGGGGTACGAGCAGTACTTC	CASSSNGADRGYEQYF
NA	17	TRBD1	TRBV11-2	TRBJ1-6	TGTGCCAGCAGCGTCGGGACAGGGGAATCGGGGCGTTCACCCCTCCACTTT	CASSVGTGESGRSPLHF
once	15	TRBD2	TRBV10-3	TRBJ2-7	TGTGCCATCACCGACCCGGGACTAGTCCCTTACGAGCAGTACTTC	CAITDPGLVPYEQYF
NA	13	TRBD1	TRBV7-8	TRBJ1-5	TGTGCCAGCAGCTCAAAACTCGGGACAGACGTCACGTTT	CASSSKLGTDVTF
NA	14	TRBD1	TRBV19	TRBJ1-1	TGTGCCAGTACCTACAGGGGGCGCGGAGCTGAAGCTTTCTTT	CASTYRGRGAEAFF
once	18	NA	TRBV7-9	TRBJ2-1	TGTGCCAGCAGCCCCCTCCTTATGGACAGAACAAATTACAATGAGCAGTTCTTC	CASSPLLMDRTNYNEQFF
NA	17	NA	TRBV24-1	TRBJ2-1	TGTGCCACCAGTGACACCCGGGCCGGCGGGGCTTACAATGAGCAGTTCTTC	CATSDTRAGGAYNEQFF
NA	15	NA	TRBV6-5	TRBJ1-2	TGTGCCAGCCCCCCCGGCAGGGGCGACCTCTATGGCTACACCTTC	CASPPGRGDLYGYTF
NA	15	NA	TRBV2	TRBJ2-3	TGTGCCAGCAGGGGGAGCGGGCTAAACACAGATACGCAGTATTTT	CASRGSGLNTDTQYF
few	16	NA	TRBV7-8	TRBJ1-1	TGTGCCAGCAGCTCACTCAACAGGGACGTGGCCACTGAAGCTTTCTTT	CASSSLNRDVATEAFF
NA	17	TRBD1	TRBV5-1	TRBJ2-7	TGCGCCAGCAGCCTCGGACAGGGGCCCCGAAATTCGAAGGAGCAGTACTTC	CASSLGQGPRNSKEQYF
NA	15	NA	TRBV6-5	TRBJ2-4	TGTGCCAGCCTACCCGCAAGAGTAGACAAAAACATTCAGTACTTC	CASLPARVDKNIQYF
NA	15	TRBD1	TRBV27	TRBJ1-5	TGTGCCAGCAGCCCAAACAGGGGTTTTGGTCAGCCCCAGCATTTT	CASSPNRGFGQPQHF
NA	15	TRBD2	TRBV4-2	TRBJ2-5	TGTGCCAGCAGCCAAGAGACTAGCAGTGTGGAGACCCAGTACTTC	CASSQETSSVETQYF
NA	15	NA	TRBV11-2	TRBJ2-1	TGTGCCAGCAGCCCCCCCAGGGGCTCCTACAATGAGCAGTTCTTC	CASSPPRGSYNEQFF
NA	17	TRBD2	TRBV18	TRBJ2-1	TGTGCCAGCTCACATTCATGGACTAGCGGGAGTTACAATGAGCAGTTCTTC	CASSHSWTSGSYNEQFF
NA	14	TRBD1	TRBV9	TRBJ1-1	TGTGCCAGCAGCGGGGACAGCCGTAACACTGAAGCTTTCTTT	CASSGDSRNTEAFF
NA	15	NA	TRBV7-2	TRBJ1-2	TGTGCCAGCAGCTTTTCCGGGGGGGGCCTCTATGGCTACACCTTC	CASSFSGGGLYGYTF
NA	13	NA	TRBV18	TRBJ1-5	TGTGCCAGCTCACCGGCCGCAGATCAGCCCCAGCATTTT	CASSPAADQPQHF
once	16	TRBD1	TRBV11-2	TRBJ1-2	TGTGCCAGCAGCCTTTGGACAGGGGGCGGAGTAGGTGGCTACACCTTC	CASSLWTGGGVGGYTF
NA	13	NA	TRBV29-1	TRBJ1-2	TGCAGCGTTGAAGATCTGAGGGTTGGAGGCTACACCTTC	CSVEDLRVGGYTF
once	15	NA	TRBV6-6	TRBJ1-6	TGTGCCAGCAGTTACTCGAGCACAGCTAATTCACCCCTCCACTTT	CASSYSSTANSPLHF
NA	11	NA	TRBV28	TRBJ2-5	TGTGCCAGCAGTTTATCCCTTACCCAGTACTTC	CASSLSLTQYF
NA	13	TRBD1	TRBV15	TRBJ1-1	TGTGCCACCGGAGGACAGGGAAGGGCTGAAGCTTTCTTT	CATGGQGRAEAFF
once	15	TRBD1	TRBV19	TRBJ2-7	TGTGCCAGTAGTATAGCGGGACAGGGGGTAGACGAGCAGTACTTC	CASSIAGQGVDEQYF